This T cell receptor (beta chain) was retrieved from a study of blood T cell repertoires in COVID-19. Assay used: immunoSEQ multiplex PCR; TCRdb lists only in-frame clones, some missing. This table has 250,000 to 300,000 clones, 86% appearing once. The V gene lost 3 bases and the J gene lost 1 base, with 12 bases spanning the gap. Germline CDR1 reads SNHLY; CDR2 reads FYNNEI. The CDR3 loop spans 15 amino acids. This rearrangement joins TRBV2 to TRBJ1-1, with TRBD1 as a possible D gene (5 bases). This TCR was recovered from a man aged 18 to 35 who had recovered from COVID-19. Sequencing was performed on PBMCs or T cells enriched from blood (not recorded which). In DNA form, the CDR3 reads TGTGCCAGCAGTGAGGCGGGGGGGTCGAACACTGAAGCTTTCTTT. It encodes CASSEAGGSNTEAFF.